This TCR beta chain originates from a study of T cell responses to AZD1222 COVID-19 vaccine. Study results and caveats: Donors were largely white British and mainly female; clonal diversity was possibly underestimated. Spike was spanned by vaccine-associated CD4 TCRs, which were dominant at 160-218 and 743-854.

Trimming took off 4 bases at V and 4 bases at J, with 8 bases between the two ends. Germline V lookup: CDR1 MNHEY, CDR2 SVGEGT. The CDR3 is 13 amino acids. As for this clone: Its matching antigen is unknown.

The repertoire was sequenced with immunoSEQ multiplex PCR; TCRdb's copy has only in-frame clones and lacks some. The sample carries about 86,000 clones, about 88% recorded once. The specimen was peripheral blood, collected 28 days after the second AZD1222 dose. The receptor comes from an adult who received the AZD1222 COVID-19 vaccine. The chain combines TRBV6-2 or TRBV6-3 with TRBJ2-1; no clear D. CDR3: CASSSEQYNEQFF. In DNA form, the CDR3 reads TGTGCCAGCAGTTCGGAGCAATACAATGAGCAGTTCTTC.